These 16 T cell receptor beta chains share one sample of origin, sequenced in a study of identical twins. TCRdb re-called the 5' RACE reads with MiXCR, one entry per CDR3 protein. Of 1.5 million to 2 million distinct CDR3 sequences listed, more than 30% are singletons. Sequencing was performed on cord blood. The origin of the receptors is a newborn girl in good health.

The rearrangement links TRBV5-1 to TRBJ2-7; D possibly matches TRBD1 or TRBD2 (5 bases each). The length of the CDR3 is 14 residues. V was shortened by 4 bases and J by 0 bases, with 11 bases between the two germline ends. From germline, CDR1 is SGHRS and CDR2 YFSETQ. This CDR3 is CASSDRDASYEQYF. The CDR3 nucleotides read TGCGCCAGCAGCGACCGGGACGCCTCCTACGAGCAGTACTTC. Using reference TRBV5-1 and TRBJ2-7 for the parts outside the CDR3, the full variable domain is KAGVTQTPRYLIKTRGQQVTLSCSPISGHRSVSWYQQTPGQGLQFLFEYFSETQRNKGNFPGRFSGRQFSNSRSEMNVSTLELGDSALYLCASSDRDASYEQYFGPGTRLTVT.

This chain uses TRBV5-1 with TRBJ2-1, with D maybe TRBD2 (6 bases). The V end was cut by 0 bases, the J end by 0 bases, with 10 bases between. The CDR3 spans 16 residues. Germline assignment: CDR1 SGHRS and CDR2 YFSETQ. As DNA, the CDR3 is TGCGCCAGCAGCTTGGTTCGGACTAACTCCTACAATGAGCAGTTCTTC. It specifies CASSLVRTNSYNEQFF.

This rearrangement joins TRBV29-1 to TRBJ1-5; D is possibly TRBD1 (5 bases). Deletions cut 4 bases from V and 6 bases from J, with 13 bases between. The CDR3 has 13 amino acids. Germline CDR1 SQVTM, CDR2 ANQGSEA. This chain's CDR3 is CSVVSGQGQPQHF. The CDR3 nucleotides are TGCAGCGTTGTGTCGGGGCAGGGTCAGCCCCAGCATTTT.

This chain uses TRBV27 with TRBJ2-2, with D perhaps assigned TRBD1 or TRBD2 (5 bases each). Trimming cost V 7 bases and J 6 bases, with 18 bases left between them. Germline loops: CDR1 MNHEY, CDR2 SMNVEV (reference sequence). The CDR3 loop spans 15 amino acids. CDR3 sequence (DNA): TGTGCCAGCACCCGAACAGGACTCCATCCCGGGGAGCTGTTTTTT. Translation gives CASTRTGLHPGELFF.

The chain combines TRBV5-1 with TRBJ2-3, with D uncertain. In germline, CDR1 is SGHRS, CDR2 YFSETQ. Trimming shortened V by 4 bases and J by 0 bases, and 12 bases separated the two germline ends. The CDR3 consists of 15 residues. CDR3: CASSPDTLSTDTQYF. DNA for the CDR3: TGCGCCAGCAGCCCAGACACCCTGAGCACAGATACGCAGTATTTT.

About this clonotype itself: One base away lies a much larger clone, so this may be a sequencing read error. The chain employs TRBV12-3 or TRBV12-4 and TRBJ2-7, with D possibly matching TRBD1 (6 bases). The CDR3 length is 15 residues. The CDR3 spells CGSSGSGHSSYEQYF. The CDR3 DNA reads TGTGGCAGCAGTGGGTCGGGACATAGCTCCTACGAGCAGTACTTC.

Notes on this clonotype: Possible read error: a much larger clone is one base away. The chain carries TRBV3-1 and TRBJ2-7, with TRBD1 matching over 8 bases. Germline V gives CDR1 LGHDT, CDR2 YNNKEL (reference sequence). The CDR3 consists of 14 residues. CDR3 DNA: TGTACCAGCAGCCAAGACAGGGGAATCTACGAGCAGTACTTC. Translated, it gives CTSSQDRGIYEQYF.

This sequence joins TRBV7-9 and TRBJ1-6; D may be TRBD1 (6 bases). This CDR3 has 15 residues. V was pared by 4 bases and J by 5 bases, with 12 bases between. Germline CDR1 is SEHNR and CDR2 is FQNEAQ (reference sequence). The CDR3 bases are TGTGCCAGCAGCTGGGGGCAGCCGAATAATTCACCCCTCCACTTT. Encoded protein: CASSWGQPNNSPLHF. Based on the CDR3 plus reference TRBV7-9 and TRBJ1-6, the full variable domain is DTGVSQNPRHKITKRGQNVTFRCDPISEHNRLYWYRQTLGQGPEFLTYFQNEAQLEKSRLLSDRFSAERPKGSFSTLEIQRTEQGDSAMYLCASSWGQPNNSPLHFGNGTRLTVT.

This clonotype was seen many times. J is TRBJ1-4 and V is TRBV12-3 or TRBV12-4; no firm D call. Trimming pared 3 bases from V and 0 bases from J, leaving 8 bases between. This CDR3 spans 15 amino acids. The CDR3 region has the DNA TGTGCCAGCAGTTTTGAGGTTGCAACTAATGAAAAACTGTTTTTT. This codes for CASSFEVATNEKLFF.

Only a few counts were recorded for this clonotype. The chain recombines TRBV27 with TRBJ2-2; D gene uncertain. Trimming cost V 9 bases and J 4 bases, with 9 bases left between them. CDR1 is MNHEY and CDR2 is SMNVEV in the germline V gene (reference sequence). The CDR3 runs to 12 residues. The CDR3 here is CARIRFTGELFF. The CDR3 coding sequence is TGTGCCAGGATAAGGTTCACCGGGGAGCTGTTTTTT.

The V gene is TRBV7-2, the J gene TRBJ2-3; D not certain. V lost 4 bases and J 0 bases, leaving 11 bases between the germline ends. Germline values: CDR1 SGHTA, CDR2 FQGNSA. This CDR3 has 15 amino acids. CDR3 sequence reads: CASSSQMSSTDTQYF. CDR3 in DNA: TGTGCCAGCAGCTCACAAATGTCTAGCACAGATACGCAGTATTTT.

This rearrangement joins TRBV24-1 to TRBJ2-2, with D unresolved. Germline CDR1 is KGHDR and CDR2 is SFDVKD. The CDR3 runs to 13 residues. Between the trimmed V and J ends, which lost 0 bases and 4 bases, there was a span of 2 bases. CDR3 protein: CATSDLTTGELFF. CDR3 sequence (DNA): TGTGCCACCAGTGATTTGACCACCGGGGAGCTGTTTTTT.

In this sample, this clonotype turned up many times. The chain combines TRBV27 with TRBJ2-1; 7 nucleotides line up with TRBD2. V was clipped by 5 bases and J by 3 bases; unmatched bases: 4. Looked up from germline, CDR1 is MNHEY and CDR2 is SMNVEV (reference sequence). This CDR3 contains 14 residues. The CDR3 nucleotides are TGTGCCAGCAGTCCGGGGACTATCTACAATGAGCAGTTCTTC. This gives the protein CASSPGTIYNEQFF.

This clonotype was detected once. A much larger clone differs from this one at a single base, so this may be a read error. The genes are TRBV10-3 and TRBJ2-7; possible D gene TRBD2, 6 bases. The length of the CDR3 is 10 residues. The V end lost 11 bases, the J end lost 12 bases, and 17 bases lay between the germline ends. CDR1 is ENHRY and CDR2 is SYGVKD in the germline V gene. The CDR3: CAAGKETLYF. In DNA form, the CDR3 reads TGTGCCGCGGGGAAAGAGACCCTGTACTTC.

This clonotype came up a few times. The gene calls are TRBV6-5 and TRBJ1-4; 9 bases are a match to TRBD1. Germline V lookup: CDR1 MNHEY, CDR2 SVGAGI. This CDR3 contains 16 residues. V was pared by 6 bases and J by 10 bases, with 15 bases of the junction left unmatched. CDR3 nucleotides: TGTGCCAGCAGCCCCTGGACACAGGGGGCCGCCGGAAAACTGTTTTTT. Translation: CASSPWTQGAAGKLFF.

This clonotype came up a few times. The V gene is TRBV16, the J gene TRBJ2-7; 11 nucleotides line up with TRBD2. With V trimmed by 2 bases and J by 3 bases, 6 bases remained unmatched. CDR1 is KGHSY, CDR2 FQNENV, per germline. CDR3 length: 16 amino acids. CDR3 nucleotides: TGTGCCAGCAGCCAAGTGGTGACTAGCGGGATCTACGAGCAGTACTTC. Amino acid sequence: CASSQVVTSGIYEQYF.